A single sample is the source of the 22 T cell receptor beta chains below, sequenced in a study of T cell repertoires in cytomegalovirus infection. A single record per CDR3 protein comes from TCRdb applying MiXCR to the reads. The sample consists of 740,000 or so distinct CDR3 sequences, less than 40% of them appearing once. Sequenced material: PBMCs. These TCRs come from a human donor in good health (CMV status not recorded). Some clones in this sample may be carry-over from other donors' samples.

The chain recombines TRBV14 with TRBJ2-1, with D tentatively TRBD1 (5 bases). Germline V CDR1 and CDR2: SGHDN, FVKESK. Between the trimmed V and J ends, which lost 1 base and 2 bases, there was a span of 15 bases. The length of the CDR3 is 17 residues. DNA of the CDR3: TGTGCCAGCAGCCAAGGAGGTAAGAGGACACCCTACAATGAGCAGTTCTTC. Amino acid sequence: CASSQGGKRTPYNEQFF.

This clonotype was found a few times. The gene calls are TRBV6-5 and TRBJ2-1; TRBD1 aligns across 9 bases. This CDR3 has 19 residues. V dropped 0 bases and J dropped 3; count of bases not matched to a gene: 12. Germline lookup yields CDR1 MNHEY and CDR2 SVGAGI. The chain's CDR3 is CASSYSRLSGQGNYNEQFF. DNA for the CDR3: TGTGCCAGCAGTTACTCGAGGCTTTCAGGACAGGGGAACTACAATGAGCAGTTCTTC.

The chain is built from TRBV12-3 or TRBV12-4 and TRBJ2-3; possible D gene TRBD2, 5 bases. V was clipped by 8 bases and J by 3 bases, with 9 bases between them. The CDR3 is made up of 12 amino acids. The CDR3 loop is CASRGETDTQYF. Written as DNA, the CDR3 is TGTGCCAGCCGGGGTGAAACAGATACGCAGTATTTT.

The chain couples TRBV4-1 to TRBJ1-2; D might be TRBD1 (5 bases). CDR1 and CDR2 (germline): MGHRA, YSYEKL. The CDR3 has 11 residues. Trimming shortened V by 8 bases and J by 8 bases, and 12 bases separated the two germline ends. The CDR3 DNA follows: TGCGCCAGCCGAGGGGAGCGAGGCTACACCTTC. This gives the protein CASRGERGYTF.

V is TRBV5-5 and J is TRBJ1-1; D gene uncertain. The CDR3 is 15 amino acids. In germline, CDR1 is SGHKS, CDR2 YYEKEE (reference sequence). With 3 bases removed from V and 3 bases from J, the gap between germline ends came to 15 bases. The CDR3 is CASSSRPVLDTEAFF. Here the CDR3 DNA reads TGTGCCAGCAGCTCCCGACCCGTCTTGGACACTGAAGCTTTCTTT.

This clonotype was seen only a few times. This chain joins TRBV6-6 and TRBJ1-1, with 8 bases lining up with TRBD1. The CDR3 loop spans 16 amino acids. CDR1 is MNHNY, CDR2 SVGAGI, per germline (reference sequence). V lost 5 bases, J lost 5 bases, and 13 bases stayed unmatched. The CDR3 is CASSLGSPGGGTEAFF. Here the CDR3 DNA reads TGTGCCAGCAGTCTCGGAAGCCCAGGGGGCGGGACTGAAGCTTTCTTT.

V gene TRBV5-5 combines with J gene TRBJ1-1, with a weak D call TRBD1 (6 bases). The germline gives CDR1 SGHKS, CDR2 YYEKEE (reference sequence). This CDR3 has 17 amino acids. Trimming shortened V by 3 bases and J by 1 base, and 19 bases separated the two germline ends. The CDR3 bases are TGTGCCAGCAGCTCAGCCGGGACAAGGACCAGGAACACTGAAGCTTTCTTT. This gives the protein CASSSAGTRTRNTEAFF.

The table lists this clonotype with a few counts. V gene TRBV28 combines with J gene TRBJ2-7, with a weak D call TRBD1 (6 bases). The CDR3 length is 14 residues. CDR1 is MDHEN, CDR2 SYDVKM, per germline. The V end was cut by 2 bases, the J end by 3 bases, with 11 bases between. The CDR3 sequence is CASSLAQGYYEQYF. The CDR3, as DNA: TGTGCCAGCAGTTTAGCGCAGGGGTACTACGAGCAGTACTTC.

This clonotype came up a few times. The CDR3, as DNA: TGTGCCAGCAGCTTCGGACGGGAGAATCAGCCCCAGCATTTT. Its protein is CASSFGRENQPQHF. The V call is TRBV7-8, the J call TRBJ1-5; D gene uncertain. CDR3 size: 14 residues. The germline V and J ends were trimmed by 3 bases and 4 bases, with 10 bases remaining between them. Germline-derived CDR1 and CDR2 are SGHVS and FQNEAQ.

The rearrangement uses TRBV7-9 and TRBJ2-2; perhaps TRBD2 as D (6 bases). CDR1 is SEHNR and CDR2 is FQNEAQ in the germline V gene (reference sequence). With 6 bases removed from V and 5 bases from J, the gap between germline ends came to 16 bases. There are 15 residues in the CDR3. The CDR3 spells CASRQGTYRTGELFF. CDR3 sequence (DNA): TGTGCCAGCAGACAAGGGACTTATCGAACCGGGGAGCTGTTTTTT.

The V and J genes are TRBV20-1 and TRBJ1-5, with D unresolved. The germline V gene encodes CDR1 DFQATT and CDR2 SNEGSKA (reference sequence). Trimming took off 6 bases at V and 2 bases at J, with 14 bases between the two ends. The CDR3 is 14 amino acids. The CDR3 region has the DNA TGCAGTGCCGCGGACCCAAAAGGCAATCAGCCCCAGCATTTT. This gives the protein CSAADPKGNQPQHF.

CDR3 coding DNA: TGTGCCACCTCCAGGGCAGGAATCCACGAGCAGTACTTC. Protein product: CATSRAGIHEQYF. The rearrangement joins TRBV6-1 to TRBJ2-7, with D possibly being TRBD1 (5 bases). V was shortened by 10 bases and J by 5 bases, with 18 bases between the two germline ends. This CDR3 has 13 residues. Germline-derived CDR1 and CDR2 are MNHNS and SASEGT.

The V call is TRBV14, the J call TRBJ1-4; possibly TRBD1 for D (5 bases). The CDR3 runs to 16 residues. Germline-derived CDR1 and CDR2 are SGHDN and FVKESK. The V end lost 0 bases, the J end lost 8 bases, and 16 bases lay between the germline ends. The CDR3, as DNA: TGTGCCAGCAGCCAAGATAAAAGAGAGGGGTACGAAAAACTGTTTTTT. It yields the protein CASSQDKREGYEKLFF. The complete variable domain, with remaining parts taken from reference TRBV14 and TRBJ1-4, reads EAGVTQFPSHSVIEKGQTVTLRCDPISGHDNLYWYRRVMGKEIKFLLHFVKESKQDESGMPNNRFLAERTGGTYSTLKVQPAELEDSGVYFCASSQDKREGYEKLFFGSGTQLSVL.

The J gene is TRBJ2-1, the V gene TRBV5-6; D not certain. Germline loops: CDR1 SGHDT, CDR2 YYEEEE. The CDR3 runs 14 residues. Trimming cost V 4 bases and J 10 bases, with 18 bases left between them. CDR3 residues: CASSGTTMTMEQFF. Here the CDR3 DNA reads TGTGCCAGCAGCGGAACGACGATGACAATGGAGCAGTTCTTC.

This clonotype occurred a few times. The CDR3 region has the DNA TGCGCCAGCAGCCTACCTGGGCCTTTACATCGCAATCAGCCCCAGCATTTT. This translates into CASSLPGPLHRNQPQHF. The chain employs TRBV23-1 and TRBJ1-5; D not certain. TRBV23-1 qualifies as an ORF whose function is uncertain. The CDR3 loop spans 17 amino acids. Trimming left V 6 bases short and J 2 bases short, with 20 bases between.

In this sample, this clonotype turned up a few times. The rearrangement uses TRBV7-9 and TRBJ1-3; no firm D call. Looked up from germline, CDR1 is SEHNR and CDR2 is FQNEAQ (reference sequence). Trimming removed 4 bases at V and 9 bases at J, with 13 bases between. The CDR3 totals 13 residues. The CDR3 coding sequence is TGTGCCAGCAGCTCCCCGGGCGGCCCCACCATATATTTT. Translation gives CASSSPGGPTIYF.

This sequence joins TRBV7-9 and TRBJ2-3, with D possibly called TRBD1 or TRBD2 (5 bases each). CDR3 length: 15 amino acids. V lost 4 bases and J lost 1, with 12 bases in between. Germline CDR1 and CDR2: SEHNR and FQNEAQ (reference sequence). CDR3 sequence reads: CASSSTVGGTDTQYF. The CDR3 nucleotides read TGTGCCAGCAGCTCCACCGTGGGGGGCACAGATACGCAGTATTTT.

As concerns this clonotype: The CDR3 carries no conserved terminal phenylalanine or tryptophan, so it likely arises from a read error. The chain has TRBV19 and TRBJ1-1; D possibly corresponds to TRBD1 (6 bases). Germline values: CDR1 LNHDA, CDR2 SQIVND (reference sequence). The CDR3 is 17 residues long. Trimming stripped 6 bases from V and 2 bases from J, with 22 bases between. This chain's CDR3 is CASRYRDTTNRNTEAFC. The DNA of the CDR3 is TGTGCCAGTAGATACCGGGACACAACCAACAGAAACACTGAAGCTTTCTGT.

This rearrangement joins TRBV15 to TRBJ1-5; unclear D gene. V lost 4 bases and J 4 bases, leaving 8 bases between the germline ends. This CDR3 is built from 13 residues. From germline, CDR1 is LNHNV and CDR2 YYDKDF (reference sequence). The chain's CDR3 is CATSMGANQPQHF. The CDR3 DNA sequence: TGTGCCACCAGCATGGGTGCGAATCAGCCCCAGCATTTT.

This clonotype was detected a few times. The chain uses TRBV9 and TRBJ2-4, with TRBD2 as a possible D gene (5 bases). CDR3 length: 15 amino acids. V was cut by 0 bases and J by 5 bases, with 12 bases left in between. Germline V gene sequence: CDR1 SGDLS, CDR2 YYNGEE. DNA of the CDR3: TGTGCCAGCAGCGTAGGTGGTAGCGCCCAAAACATTCAGTACTTC. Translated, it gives CASSVGGSAQNIQYF.

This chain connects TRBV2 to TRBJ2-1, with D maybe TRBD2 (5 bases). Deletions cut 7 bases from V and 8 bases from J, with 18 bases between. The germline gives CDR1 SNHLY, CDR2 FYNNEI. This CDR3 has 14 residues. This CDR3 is CASKRDTPPHEQFF. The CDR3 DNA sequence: TGTGCCAGCAAGAGGGATACCCCCCCCCATGAGCAGTTCTTC. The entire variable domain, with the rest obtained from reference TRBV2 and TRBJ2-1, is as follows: EPEVTQTPSHQVTQMGQEVILRCVPISNHLYFYWYRQILGQKVEFLVSFYNNEISEKSEIFDDQFSVERPDGSNFTLKIRSTKLEDSAMYFCASKRDTPPHEQFFGPGTRLTVL.

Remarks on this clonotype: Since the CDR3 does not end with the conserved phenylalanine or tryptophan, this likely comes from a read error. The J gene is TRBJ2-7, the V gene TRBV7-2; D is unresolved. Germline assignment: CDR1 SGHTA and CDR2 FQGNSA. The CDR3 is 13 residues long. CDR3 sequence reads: CASSLASSYVQYS. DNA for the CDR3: TGTGCCAGCAGCTTAGCCTCCTCCTACGTGCAGTACTCC.